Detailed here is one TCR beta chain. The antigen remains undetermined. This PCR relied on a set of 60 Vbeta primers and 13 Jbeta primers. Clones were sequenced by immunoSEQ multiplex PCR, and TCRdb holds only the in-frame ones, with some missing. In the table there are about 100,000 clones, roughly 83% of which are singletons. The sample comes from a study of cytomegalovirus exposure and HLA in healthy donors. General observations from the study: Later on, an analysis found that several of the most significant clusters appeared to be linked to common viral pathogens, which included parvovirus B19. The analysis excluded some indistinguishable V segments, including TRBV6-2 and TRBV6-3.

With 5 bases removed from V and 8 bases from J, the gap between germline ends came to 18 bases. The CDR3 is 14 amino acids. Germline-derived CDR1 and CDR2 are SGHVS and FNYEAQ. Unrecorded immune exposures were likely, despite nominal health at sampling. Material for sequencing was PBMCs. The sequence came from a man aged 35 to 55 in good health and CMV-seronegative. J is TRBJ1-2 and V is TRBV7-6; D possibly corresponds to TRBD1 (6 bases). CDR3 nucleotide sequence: TGTGCCAGCAGCCCCCCGGGGGGGGCAGGGGGCTACACCTTC. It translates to CASSPPGGAGGYTF. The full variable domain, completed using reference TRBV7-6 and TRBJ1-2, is GAGVSQSPRYKVTKRGQDVALRCDPISGHVSLYWYRQALGQGPEFLTYFNYEAQQDKSGLPNDRFSAERPEGSISTLTIQRTEQRDSAMYRCASSPPGGAGGYTFGSGTRLTVV.